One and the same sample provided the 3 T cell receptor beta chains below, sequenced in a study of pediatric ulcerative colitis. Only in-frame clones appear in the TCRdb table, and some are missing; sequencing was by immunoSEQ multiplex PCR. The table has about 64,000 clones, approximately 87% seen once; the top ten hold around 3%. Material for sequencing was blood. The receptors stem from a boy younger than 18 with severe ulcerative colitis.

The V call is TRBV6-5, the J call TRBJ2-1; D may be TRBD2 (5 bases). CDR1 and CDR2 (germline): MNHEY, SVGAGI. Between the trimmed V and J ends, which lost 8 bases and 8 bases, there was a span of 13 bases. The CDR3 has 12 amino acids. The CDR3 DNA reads TGTGCCAGCGCTAACCTAGCAGATGAGCAGTTCTTC. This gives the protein CASANLADEQFF.

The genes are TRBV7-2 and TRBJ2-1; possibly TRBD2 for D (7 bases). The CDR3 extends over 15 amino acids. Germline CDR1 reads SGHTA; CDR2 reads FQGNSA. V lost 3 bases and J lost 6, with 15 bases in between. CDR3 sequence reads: CASSFSQGGVNEQFF. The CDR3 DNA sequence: TGTGCCAGCAGCTTTTCACAAGGGGGGGTCAATGAGCAGTTCTTC. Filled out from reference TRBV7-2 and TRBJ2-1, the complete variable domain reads GAGVSQSPSNKVTEKGKDVELRCDPISGHTALYWYRQSLGQGLEFLIYFQGNSAPDKSGLPSDRFSAERTGGSVSTLTIQRTQQEDSAVYLCASSFSQGGVNEQFFGPGTRLTVL.

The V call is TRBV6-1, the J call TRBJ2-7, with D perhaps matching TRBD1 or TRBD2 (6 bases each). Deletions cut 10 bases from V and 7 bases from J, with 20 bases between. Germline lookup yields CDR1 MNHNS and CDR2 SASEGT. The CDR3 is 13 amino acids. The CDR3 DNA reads TGTGCCACTAAGGGGGGAGGACCTGGGGAGCAGTACTTC. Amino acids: CATKGGGPGEQYF.